Listed here are 2 T cell receptor beta chains from one sample, sequenced in a study of T cell responses to AZD1222 COVID-19 vaccine. The repertoire was sequenced with immunoSEQ multiplex PCR; TCRdb's copy has only in-frame clones and lacks some. Of 150,000 to 180,000 clones in the sample, 90% are singletons; the top ten hold 18%. The source material was peripheral blood, sampled on day 0 of AZD1222 vaccination. These receptors were obtained from an adult in good health.

The rearrangement uses TRBV3-1 (or the pseudogene TRBV3-2) and TRBJ2-3, with 8 bases lining up with TRBD2. CDR3 size: 14 residues. The germline V gene encodes CDR1 LGHDT and CDR2 YNNKEL (reference sequence). With V trimmed by 4 bases and J by 4 bases, 4 bases remained unmatched. CDR3 DNA sequence: TGTGCCAGCAGCCGAAGGACTAGCCCAGATACGCAGTATTTT. It encodes CASSRRTSPDTQYF.

This chain connects TRBV19 to TRBJ1-5, with 7 bases lining up with TRBD1. The V gene's germline CDR1 is LNHDA and CDR2 SQIVND (reference sequence). V was clipped by 10 bases and J by 3 bases; unmatched bases: 15. CDR3 size: 16 residues. The CDR3, as DNA: TGTGCCACCTCCGGAAGAGTGGGACAGAACAATCAGCCCCAGCATTTT. It encodes CATSGRVGQNNQPQHF. The full variable domain, its missing parts supplied by reference TRBV19 and TRBJ1-5, is DGGITQSPKYLFRKEGQNVTLSCEQNLNHDAMYWYRQDPGQGLRLIYYSQIVNDFQKGDIAEGYSVSREKKESFPLTVTSAQKNPTAFYLCATSGRVGQNNQPQHFGDGTRLSIL.